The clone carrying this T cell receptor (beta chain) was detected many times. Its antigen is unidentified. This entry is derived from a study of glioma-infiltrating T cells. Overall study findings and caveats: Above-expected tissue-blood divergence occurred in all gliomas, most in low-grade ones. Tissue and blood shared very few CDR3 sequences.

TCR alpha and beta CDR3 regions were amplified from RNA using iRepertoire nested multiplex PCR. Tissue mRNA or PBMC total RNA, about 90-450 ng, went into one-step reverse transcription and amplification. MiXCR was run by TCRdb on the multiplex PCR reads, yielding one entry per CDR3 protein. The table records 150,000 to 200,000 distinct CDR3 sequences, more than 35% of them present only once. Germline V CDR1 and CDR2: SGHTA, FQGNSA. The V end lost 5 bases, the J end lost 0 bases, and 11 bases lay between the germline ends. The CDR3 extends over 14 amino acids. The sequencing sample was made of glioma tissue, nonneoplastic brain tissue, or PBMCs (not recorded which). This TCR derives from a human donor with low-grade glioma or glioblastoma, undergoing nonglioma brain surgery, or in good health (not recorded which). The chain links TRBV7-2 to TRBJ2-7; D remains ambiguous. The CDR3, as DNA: TGTGCCAGCAGCCCGACAACGAACTCCTACGAGCAGTACTTC. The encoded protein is CASSPTTNSYEQYF.